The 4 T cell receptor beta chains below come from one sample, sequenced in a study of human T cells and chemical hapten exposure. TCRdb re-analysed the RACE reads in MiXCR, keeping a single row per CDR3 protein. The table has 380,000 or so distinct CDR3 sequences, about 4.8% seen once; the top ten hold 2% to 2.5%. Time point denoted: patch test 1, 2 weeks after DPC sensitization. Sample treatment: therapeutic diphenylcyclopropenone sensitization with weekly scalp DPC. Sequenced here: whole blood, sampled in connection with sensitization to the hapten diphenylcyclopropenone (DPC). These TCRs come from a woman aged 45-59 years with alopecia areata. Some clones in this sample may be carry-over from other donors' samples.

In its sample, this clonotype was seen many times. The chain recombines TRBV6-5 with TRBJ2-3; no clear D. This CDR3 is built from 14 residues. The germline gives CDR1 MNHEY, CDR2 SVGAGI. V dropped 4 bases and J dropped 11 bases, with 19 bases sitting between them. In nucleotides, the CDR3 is TGTGCCAGCAGTTCCTACCTTCTCGGTCCCCGGCAGTATTTT. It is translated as CASSSYLLGPRQYF.

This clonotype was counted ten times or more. CDR3 sequence (DNA): TGTGCCAGCAGCGAGACCTGGTTGCCCGGGGAGCTGTTTTTT. This codes for CASSETWLPGELFF. The V gene is TRBV11-1, the J gene TRBJ2-2; unclear D gene. V lost 5 bases and J 6 bases, leaving 13 bases between the germline ends. This CDR3 has 14 residues. Germline CDR1 and CDR2: SGHAT and FQDESV (reference sequence).

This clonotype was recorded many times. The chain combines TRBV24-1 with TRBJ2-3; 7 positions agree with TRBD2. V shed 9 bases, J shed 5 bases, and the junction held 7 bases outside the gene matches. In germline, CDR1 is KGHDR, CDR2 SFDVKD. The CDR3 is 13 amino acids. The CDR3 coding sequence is TGTGCCACCTCTCGGCGGGAGAAAGATACGCAGTATTTT. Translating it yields CATSRREKDTQYF.

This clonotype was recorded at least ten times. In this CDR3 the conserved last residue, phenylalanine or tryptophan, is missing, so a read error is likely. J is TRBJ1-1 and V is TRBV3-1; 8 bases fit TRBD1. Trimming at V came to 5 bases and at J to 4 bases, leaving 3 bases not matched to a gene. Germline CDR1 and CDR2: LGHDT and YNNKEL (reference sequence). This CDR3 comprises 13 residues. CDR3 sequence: CASSETGGTEAFS. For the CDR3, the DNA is TGTGCCAGCAGCGAAACAGGGGGCACTGAAGCTTTCTCT.